What follows are 31 T cell receptor beta chains derived from one specimen sequenced in a study of blood T cells in healthy people across ages. Through a sample-barcoded 5' primer and a J-beta primer mix, a second PCR was run for 7 to 11 cycles. TCRdb recomputed calls from the 5' RACE reads with MiXCR, one row per CDR3 protein. The sample records about 1.4 million distinct CDR3 sequences, 59% being singletons. Input material: blood. These receptors were taken from a man aged 18 to 29 in good health.

The chain is built from TRBV10-1 and TRBJ2-3; D unresolved. V was cut by 3 bases and J by 6 bases, with 7 bases left in between. Germline V lookup: CDR1 WNHNN, CDR2 SYGVQD (reference sequence). The CDR3 contains 12 residues. The CDR3 spells CASSDRRDTQYF. The CDR3 coding sequence is TGCGCCAGCAGTGATCGAAGGGATACGCAGTATTTT.

The rearrangement joins TRBV29-1 to TRBJ2-3; 14 bases agree with TRBD2. CDR3 length: 13 amino acids. Trimming took 5 bases from V and 13 from J; bases not matched to a gene: 8. CDR1 SQVTM and CDR2 ANQGSEA come from the germline V gene. The CDR3 sequence is CSVWGLAGVGEYF. DNA for the CDR3: TGCAGCGTTTGGGGACTAGCGGGAGTTGGGGAGTATTTT.

The rearrangement links TRBV4-2 to TRBJ1-1, with 8 bases fitting TRBD1. With V trimmed by 4 bases and J by 3 bases, 13 bases remained unmatched. The CDR3 loop spans 17 amino acids. From germline, CDR1 is LGHNA and CDR2 YNFKEQ. The CDR3 nucleotides are TGTGCCAGCAGCCGCCGAAGAACTATGGACAGGGACACTGAAGCTTTCTTT. Its translation is CASSRRRTMDRDTEAFF.

The chain has TRBV11-3 and TRBJ2-6; D unclear. The ends were cut back, 5 bases at V and 0 bases at J, with 11 bases in the middle. This CDR3 is 16 amino acids long. Germline CDR1 and CDR2: SGHNT and YENEEA. Here the CDR3 DNA reads TGTGCCAGCAGCGCCTCCCTCGGCTCTGGGGCCAACGTCCTGACTTTC. Its protein product is CASSASLGSGANVLTF.

The rearrangement uses TRBV5-1 and TRBJ2-3; D is ambiguous. Germline loops: CDR1 SGHRS, CDR2 YFSETQ. V was trimmed by 6 bases and J by 1 base, leaving 9 bases between them. CDR3 length equals 13 residues. Here the CDR3 DNA reads TGCGCCAGCAACATTGGGGGCACAGATACGCAGTATTTT. It yields the protein CASNIGGTDTQYF.

The gene calls are TRBV7-9 and TRBJ1-5, with unresolved D. The CDR3 is made up of 13 amino acids. CDR1 SEHNR and CDR2 FQNEAQ come from the germline V gene (reference sequence). The ends were cut back, 1 base at V and 10 bases at J, with 11 bases in the middle. DNA for the CDR3: TGTGCCAGCAGCTTAGGCGCGGACGTACCCCAGCATTTT. It codes for CASSLGADVPQHF.

This clonotype has a handful of counts. The rearrangement links TRBV27 to TRBJ1-2; D ambiguous. The V gene lost 3 bases and the J gene lost 4 bases, with 9 bases spanning the gap. Germline assignment: CDR1 MNHEY and CDR2 SMNVEV (reference sequence). This CDR3 has 13 amino acids. The CDR3: CASSFGRFYGYTF. In DNA form, the CDR3 reads TGTGCCAGCAGTTTCGGGAGATTCTATGGCTACACCTTC.

The chain employs TRBV12-3 or TRBV12-4 and TRBJ1-2; D is unclear. Trimming stripped 4 bases from V and 0 bases from J, with 6 bases between. CDR3 length: 13 residues. CDR3 in amino acids: CASSSPSNYGYTF. DNA of the CDR3: TGTGCCAGCAGTTCTCCCTCTAACTATGGCTACACCTTC.

The CDR3 bases are TGTGCCAGCAGCTTAGTCCCGATACCAAATCAACGGGGGGAGACCCAGTACTTC. It translates to CASSLVPIPNQRGETQYF. The rearrangement uses TRBV7-9 and TRBJ2-5; D might be TRBD2 (6 bases). The CDR3 is 18 residues long. Germline assignment: CDR1 SEHNR and CDR2 FQNEAQ (reference sequence). Trimming pared 1 base from V and 5 bases from J, leaving 23 bases between.

This clonotype appeared a few times. The V and J genes are TRBV6-2 or TRBV6-3 and TRBJ1-4; the D is unclear. The CDR3 loop spans 14 amino acids. V was pared by 4 bases and J by 10 bases, with 16 bases between. Germline assignment: CDR1 MNHEY and CDR2 SVGEGT. The CDR3 spells CASSSTDALGKLFF. DNA for the CDR3: TGTGCCAGCAGTTCCACCGACGCGTTGGGAAAACTGTTTTTT.

The count of this clonotype is one. V gene TRBV27 combines with J gene TRBJ2-4; D perhaps matches TRBD2 (6 bases). Judging by the DNA end, TRBJ2-5 fits better; the J call may be wrong. The CDR3 is 16 residues long. Germline values: CDR1 MNHEY, CDR2 SMNVEV (reference sequence). The CDR3 sequence: CASSCPLGGYQETQYF. CDR3 nucleotide sequence: TGTGCCAGCAGTTGCCCGTTGGGAGGTTACCAAGAGACCCAGTACTTC.

This chain links TRBV7-9 with TRBJ2-7, with a tentative D call TRBD1 (6 bases). The CDR3 loop spans 17 amino acids. V lost 0 bases and J lost 0, with 15 bases in between. Germline assignment: CDR1 SEHNR and CDR2 FQNEAQ (reference sequence). The DNA for the CDR3 is TGTGCCAGCAGCTTAGCCCCAGGGGAAACGAGCTCCTACGAGCAGTACTTC. It yields the protein CASSLAPGETSSYEQYF.

The chain has TRBV20-1 and TRBJ2-7; no reliable D call. This CDR3 is 13 amino acids long. Trimming removed 2 bases at V and 3 bases at J, with 11 bases between. Germline CDR1 is DFQATT and CDR2 is SNEGSKA (reference sequence). CDR3 DNA sequence: TGCAGTGCTAGACAGCCCCCGTACTACGAGCAGTACTTC. Translation gives CSARQPPYYEQYF.

V gene TRBV7-9 combines with J gene TRBJ1-6; TRBD1 might be the D (5 bases). The CDR3 has 16 residues. V was clipped by 5 bases and J by 4 bases, with 15 bases between them. The germline V gene encodes CDR1 SEHNR and CDR2 FQNEAQ (reference sequence). CDR3 loop: CASSPGLPGYNSPLHF. The CDR3, as DNA: TGTGCCAGCAGCCCCGGTTTACCAGGGTATAATTCACCCCTCCACTTT.

The rearrangement uses TRBV10-3 and TRBJ2-3; TRBD1 is a possible D gene (5 bases). The CDR3 totals 13 residues. The germline gives CDR1 ENHRY, CDR2 SYGVKD. As DNA, the CDR3 is TGTGTTATTAAGGAAGGGGCTGGAGATACGCAGTATTTT. This codes for CVIKEGAGDTQYF.

The chain is built from TRBV12-3 or TRBV12-4 and TRBJ2-3; D unresolved. The CDR3 loop spans 14 amino acids. V dropped 7 bases and J dropped 10 bases, with 21 bases sitting between them. CDR3 nucleotide sequence: TGTGCCAGCATGAGGCGTACGCACAGATTAGCGCAGTATTTT. Translation gives CASMRRTHRLAQYF.

This CDR3 reads CASSATGVWEKLFF. For the CDR3, the DNA is TGCGCCAGCAGCGCCACAGGGGTGTGGGAAAAACTGTTTTTT. This chain links TRBV5-1 with TRBJ1-4; 7 bases fit TRBD1. The CDR3 consists of 14 residues. V shed 4 bases, J shed 8 bases, and the junction held 8 bases outside the gene matches. Germline lookup yields CDR1 SGHRS and CDR2 YFSETQ.

V is TRBV6-5 and J is TRBJ2-1, with D uncertain. CDR1 and CDR2 from the germline V gene are MNHEY and SVGAGI. V was pared by 2 bases and J by 0 bases, with 8 bases between. The CDR3 is 15 residues long. The DNA of the CDR3 is TGTGCCAGCAGTTACCTAACGGGCTCCTACAATGAGCAGTTCTTC. Protein product: CASSYLTGSYNEQFF.

The chain couples TRBV28 to TRBJ2-5; D possibly corresponds to TRBD1 (5 bases). CDR1 and CDR2 from the germline V gene are MDHEN and SYDVKM. This CDR3 spans 15 amino acids. The ends were cut back, 4 bases at V and 5 bases at J, with 17 bases in the middle. DNA of the CDR3: TGTGCCAGCAGTTCCTACAGGCGAGAACTGGAGACCCAGTACTTC. Its translation: CASSSYRRELETQYF.

This chain connects TRBV6-2 or TRBV6-3 to TRBJ2-3; 11 nucleotides line up with TRBD2. V gave up 6 bases and J gave up 6 bases; unmatched junction bases: 8. Germline V gene lookup returns CDR1 MNHEY and CDR2 SVGEGT. CDR3 size: 15 residues. CDR3 protein: CASRRTSGFKDTQYF. The CDR3, as DNA: TGTGCCAGCAGGAGGACTAGCGGGTTTAAGGATACGCAGTATTTT.

The chain uses TRBV5-6 and TRBJ2-1, with D perhaps matching TRBD2 (6 bases). Germline loops: CDR1 SGHDT, CDR2 YYEEEE. V was clipped by 0 bases and J by 13 bases, with 14 bases between them. The CDR3 spans 13 residues. The CDR3 region has the DNA TGTGCCAGCAGCTTGGCGCTTCGGGAGACCCAGTTCTTC. This encodes CASSLALRETQFF.

The genes are TRBV27 and TRBJ2-1; D is possibly TRBD1 (6 bases). The CDR3 runs to 15 residues. Trimming cost V 1 base and J 4 bases, with 11 bases left between them. CDR1 MNHEY and CDR2 SMNVEV come from the germline V gene (reference sequence). The CDR3 DNA is TGTGCCAGCAGTTTATTAGGGGACAAATACAATGAGCAGTTCTTC. Its protein product is CASSLLGDKYNEQFF.

The J gene is TRBJ2-1, the V gene TRBV5-1; 7 positions agree with TRBD1. The CDR3 is 15 amino acids. CDR1 SGHRS and CDR2 YFSETQ come from the germline V gene. Trimming removed 1 base from V and 4 bases from J; junction bases left unmatched: 5. The CDR3 nucleotides read TGCGCCAGCAGCTTGCGTGGGACAGAATACAATGAGCAGTTCTTC. Translated: CASSLRGTEYNEQFF.

The chain is built from TRBV7-2 and TRBJ2-5, with 9 positions matching TRBD2. V shed 5 bases and J 4 bases; nucleotides not matched to a gene: 5. Germline CDR1 is SGHTA and CDR2 is FQGNSA. This CDR3 comprises 14 residues. The chain's CDR3 is CASSKGLAAETQYF. CDR3 in DNA: TGTGCCAGCAGCAAGGGACTAGCCGCAGAGACCCAGTACTTC. The full variable domain, completed using reference TRBV7-2 and TRBJ2-5, is GAGVSQSPSNKVTEKGKDVELRCDPISGHTALYWYRQSLGQGLEFLIYFQGNSAPDKSGLPSDRFSAERTGGSVSTLTIQRTQQEDSAVYLCASSKGLAAETQYFGPGTRLLVL.

This sequence joins TRBV10-3 and TRBJ1-1, with TRBD1 matching 7 bases. The V and J ends lost 4 bases and 6 bases, in that order; junction bases with no gene match: 8. Germline V gene data show CDR1 as ENHRY and CDR2 as SYGVKD. This CDR3 is 14 amino acids long. CDR3 in DNA: TGTGCCATCAGTGGGGACAGTGGTAAACCTGAAGCTTTCTTT. It encodes CAISGDSGKPEAFF.

This clonotype has a handful of counts. V gene TRBV27 combines with J gene TRBJ2-7, with D maybe TRBD2 (5 bases). The CDR3 loop spans 12 amino acids. Germline CDR1 and CDR2: MNHEY and SMNVEV (reference sequence). V was pared by 4 bases and J by 8 bases, with 12 bases between. This CDR3 is CASSSSPYQQYF. The CDR3, as DNA: TGTGCCAGCAGTTCTAGCCCGTACCAGCAGTACTTC.

This clonotype occurred a few times. This chain uses TRBV6-4 with TRBJ2-3; D is uncertain. Per germline, CDR1 MRHNA and CDR2 SNTAGT. CDR3 length: 14 residues. V was trimmed by 3 bases and J by 9 bases, leaving 16 bases between them. CDR3 DNA sequence: TGTGCCAGCAGTGAAGGATTGAGTGCCTTGACGCAGTATTTT. It translates to CASSEGLSALTQYF.

This chain connects TRBV9 to TRBJ2-5; D is unclear. Germline-derived CDR1 and CDR2 are SGDLS and YYNGEE. The CDR3 is 15 residues long. V dropped 0 bases and J dropped 1 base, with 10 bases sitting between them. The CDR3 nucleotides are TGTGCCAGCAGCGTAGCTTGGCATACCCAAGAGACCCAGTACTTC. This translates into CASSVAWHTQETQYF.

The chain uses TRBV13 and TRBJ2-3; 12 nucleotides agree with TRBD2. With 5 bases clipped from V and 3 bases from J, the junction kept 9 bases outside the gene matches. This CDR3 contains 17 residues. Germline assignment: CDR1 PRHDT and CDR2 FYEKMQ (reference sequence). DNA of the CDR3: TGTGCCAGCAGCCCGTTTGGACTAGCGGGACTTACAGATACGCAGTATTTT. It codes for CASSPFGLAGLTDTQYF.

The V gene is TRBV4-2, the J gene TRBJ1-2, with TRBD1 matching over 8 bases. This CDR3 comprises 15 residues. J lost 4 bases, V lost 2 bases, and 6 bases had no gene match. Germline V gene lookup returns CDR1 LGHNA and CDR2 YNFKEQ. The CDR3 protein is CASSQPRGRVYGYTF. DNA for the CDR3: TGTGCCAGCAGCCAACCCAGGGGGCGAGTCTATGGCTACACCTTC.

This chain uses TRBV6-5 with TRBJ2-5; weak D call: TRBD1 (6 bases). Trimming cost V 2 bases and J 5 bases, with 15 bases left between them. The CDR3 loop spans 15 amino acids. Per the germline V gene, CDR1 is MNHEY and CDR2 is SVGAGI. The DNA of the CDR3 is TGTGCCAGCAGTTACGACCTACAGGGTTGGGAGACCCAGTACTTC. The encoded protein is CASSYDLQGWETQYF.